The clone carrying this T cell receptor (beta chain) was counted many times. Its antigen is unidentified. The sample comes from a study of human T cells and chemical hapten exposure. Overall study context: All patients underwent weekly scalp dosing with diphenylcyclopropenone for the full roughly 25-week study.

The time point denotes: patch test 2, 6 weeks after DPC sensitization. Noted treatment: therapeutic diphenylcyclopropenone sensitization with weekly scalp DPC. RNA extraction used unfractionated whole blood as the source of total RNA. TCRdb used MiXCR to reprocess the RACE reads, holding one entry per CDR3 protein. This table holds over 35,000 distinct CDR3 sequences, about 9.8% found once. General study results and limits: With patch test score, the counts of PT1 expanded TCRs showed a positive correlation.

V was cut by 3 bases and J by 3 bases, with 16 bases left in between. This CDR3 is built from 16 residues. Germline V gives CDR1 MDHEN, CDR2 SYDVKM. The receptor was derived from a woman aged 40 to 50 with alopecia areata. Some clones in this sample may be carry-over from other donors' samples. The chain carries TRBV28 and TRBJ2-3; TRBD1 is a possible D gene (6 bases). The sequencing used whole blood, collected in connection with sensitization to the hapten diphenylcyclopropenone (DPC). CDR3 sequence reads: CASSFLTGDKTDTQYF. The CDR3 DNA reads as TGTGCCAGCAGTTTTCTTACCGGGGACAAAACAGATACGCAGTATTTT.